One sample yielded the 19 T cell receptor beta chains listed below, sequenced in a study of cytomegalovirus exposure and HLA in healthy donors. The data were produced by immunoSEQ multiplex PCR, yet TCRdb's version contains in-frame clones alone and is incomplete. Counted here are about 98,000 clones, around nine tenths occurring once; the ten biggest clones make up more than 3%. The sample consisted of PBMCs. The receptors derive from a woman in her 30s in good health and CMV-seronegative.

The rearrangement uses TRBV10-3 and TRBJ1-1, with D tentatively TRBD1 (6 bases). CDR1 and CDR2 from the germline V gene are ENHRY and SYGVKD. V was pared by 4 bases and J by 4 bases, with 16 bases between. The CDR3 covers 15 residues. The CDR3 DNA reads TGTGCCATCAGTGGACAGGCAGCAGGTGGCACTGAAGCTTTCTTT. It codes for CAISGQAAGGTEAFF.

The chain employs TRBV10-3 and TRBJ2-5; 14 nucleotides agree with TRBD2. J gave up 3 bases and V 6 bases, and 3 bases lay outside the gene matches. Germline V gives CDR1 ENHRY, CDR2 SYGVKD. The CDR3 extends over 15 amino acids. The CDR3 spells CAIRAGLAGEETQYF. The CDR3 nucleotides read TGTGCCATCAGGGCGGGACTAGCGGGAGAAGAGACCCAGTACTTC.

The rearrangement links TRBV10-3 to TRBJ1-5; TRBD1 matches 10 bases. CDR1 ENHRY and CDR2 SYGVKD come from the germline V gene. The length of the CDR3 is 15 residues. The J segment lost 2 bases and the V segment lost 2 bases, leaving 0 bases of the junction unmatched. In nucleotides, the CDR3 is TGTGCCATCAGTGAGGGGACAGGGGGCAATCAGCCCCAGCATTTT. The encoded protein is CAISEGTGGNQPQHF.

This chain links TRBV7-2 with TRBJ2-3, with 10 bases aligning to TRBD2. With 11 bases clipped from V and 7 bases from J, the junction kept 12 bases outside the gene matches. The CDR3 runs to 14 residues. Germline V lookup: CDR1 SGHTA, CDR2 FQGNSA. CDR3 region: CAVLGTSASYTQYF. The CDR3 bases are TGTGCCGTCCTGGGGACTAGCGCGTCATATACGCAGTATTTT.

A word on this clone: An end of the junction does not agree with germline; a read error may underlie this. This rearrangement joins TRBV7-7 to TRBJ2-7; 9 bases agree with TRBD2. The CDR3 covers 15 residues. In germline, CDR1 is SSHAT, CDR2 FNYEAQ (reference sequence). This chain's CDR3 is CASSLGVAGEYEQYF. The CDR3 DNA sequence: TGTGCTAGCAGCTTAGGGGTAGCGGGGGAATACGAGCAGTACTTC. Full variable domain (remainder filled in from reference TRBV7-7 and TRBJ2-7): GAGVSQSPRYKVTKRGQDVTLRCDPISSHATLYWYQQALGQGPEFLTYFNYEAQPDKSGLPSDRFSAERPEGSISTLTIQRTEQRDSAMYRCASSLGVAGEYEQYFGPGTRLTVT.

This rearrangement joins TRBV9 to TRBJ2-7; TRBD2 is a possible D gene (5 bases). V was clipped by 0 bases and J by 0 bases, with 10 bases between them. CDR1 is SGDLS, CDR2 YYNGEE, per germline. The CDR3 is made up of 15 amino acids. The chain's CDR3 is CASSVGTFSSYEQYF. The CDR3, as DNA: TGTGCCAGCAGCGTAGGGACTTTCAGCTCCTACGAGCAGTACTTC. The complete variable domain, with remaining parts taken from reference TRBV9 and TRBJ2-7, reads DSGVTQTPKHLITATGQRVTLRCSPRSGDLSVYWYQQSLDQGLQFLIQYYNGEERAKGNILERFSAQQFPDLHSELNLSSLELGDSALYFCASSVGTFSSYEQYFGPGTRLTVT.

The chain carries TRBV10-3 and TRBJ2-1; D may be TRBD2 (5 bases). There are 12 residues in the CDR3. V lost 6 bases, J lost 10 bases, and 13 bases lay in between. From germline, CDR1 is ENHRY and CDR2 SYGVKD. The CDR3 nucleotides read TGTGCCATCAGCAAGGAGGTCCGAGAGCAGTTCTTC. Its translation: CAISKEVREQFF.

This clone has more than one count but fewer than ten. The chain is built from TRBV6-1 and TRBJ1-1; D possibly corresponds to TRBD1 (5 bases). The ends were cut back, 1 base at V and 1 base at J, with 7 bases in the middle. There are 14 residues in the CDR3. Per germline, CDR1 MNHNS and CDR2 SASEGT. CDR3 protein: CASSEVGQNTEAFF. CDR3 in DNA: TGTGCCAGCAGTGAAGTAGGACAGAACACTGAAGCTTTCTTT.

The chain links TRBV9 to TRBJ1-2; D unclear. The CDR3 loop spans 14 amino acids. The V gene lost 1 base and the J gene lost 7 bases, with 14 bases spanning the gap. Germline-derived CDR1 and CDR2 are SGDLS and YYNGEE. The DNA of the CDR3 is TGTGCCAGCAGCGTATCCGGGGTGCGGAGTGGCTACACCTTC. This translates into CASSVSGVRSGYTF.

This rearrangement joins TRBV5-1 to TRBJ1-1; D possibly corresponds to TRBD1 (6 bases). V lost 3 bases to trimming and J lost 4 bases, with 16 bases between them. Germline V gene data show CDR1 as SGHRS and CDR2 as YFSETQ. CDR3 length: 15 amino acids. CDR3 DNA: TGCGCCAGCAGCTATGAGCCGGGCAGGGGCACTGAAGCTTTCTTT. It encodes CASSYEPGRGTEAFF.

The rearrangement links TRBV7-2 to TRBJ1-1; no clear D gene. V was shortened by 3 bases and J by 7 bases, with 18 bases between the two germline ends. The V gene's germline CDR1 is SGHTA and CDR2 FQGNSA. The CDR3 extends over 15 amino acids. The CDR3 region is CASSFRIKISSEAFF. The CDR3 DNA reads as TGTGCCAGCAGCTTTCGGATTAAAATTTCTAGTGAAGCTTTCTTT.

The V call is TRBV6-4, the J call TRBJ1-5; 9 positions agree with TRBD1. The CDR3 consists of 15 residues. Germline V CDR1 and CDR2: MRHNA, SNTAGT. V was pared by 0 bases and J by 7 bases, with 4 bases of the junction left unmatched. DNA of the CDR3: TGTGCCAGCAGTGACTCTGGGGACAGGGACCAGCCCCAGCATTTT. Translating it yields CASSDSGDRDQPQHF.

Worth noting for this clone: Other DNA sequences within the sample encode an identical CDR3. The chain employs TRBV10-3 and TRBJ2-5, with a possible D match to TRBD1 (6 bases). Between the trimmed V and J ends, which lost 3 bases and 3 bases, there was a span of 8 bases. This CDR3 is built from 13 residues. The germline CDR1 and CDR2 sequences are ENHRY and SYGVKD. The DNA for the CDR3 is TGTGCCATCAGTGAATACAGGGAAGAGACCCAGTACTTC. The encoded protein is CAISEYREETQYF.

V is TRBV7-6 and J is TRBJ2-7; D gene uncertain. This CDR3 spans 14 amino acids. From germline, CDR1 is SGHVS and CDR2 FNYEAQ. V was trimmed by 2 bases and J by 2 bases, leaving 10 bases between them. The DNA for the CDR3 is TGTGCCAGCAGCTTAAGCCCCTTCCCCTACGAGCAGTACTTC. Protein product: CASSLSPFPYEQYF. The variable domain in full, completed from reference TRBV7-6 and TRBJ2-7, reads GAGVSQSPRYKVTKRGQDVALRCDPISGHVSLYWYRQALGQGPEFLTYFNYEAQQDKSGLPNDRFSAERPEGSISTLTIQRTEQRDSAMYRCASSLSPFPYEQYFGPGTRLTVT.

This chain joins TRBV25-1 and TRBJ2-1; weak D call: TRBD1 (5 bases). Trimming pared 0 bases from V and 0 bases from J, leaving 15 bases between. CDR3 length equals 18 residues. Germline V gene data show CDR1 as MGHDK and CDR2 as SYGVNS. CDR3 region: CASSEYGHRKGSYNEQFF. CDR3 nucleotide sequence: TGTGCCAGCAGTGAATATGGCCACAGGAAAGGCTCCTACAATGAGCAGTTCTTC.

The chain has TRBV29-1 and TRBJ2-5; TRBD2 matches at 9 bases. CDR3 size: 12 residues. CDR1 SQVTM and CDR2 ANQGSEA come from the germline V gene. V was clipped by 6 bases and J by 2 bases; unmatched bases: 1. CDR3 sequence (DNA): TGCAGCGTCGCGGGAGGGCAAGAGACCCAGTACTTC. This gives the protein CSVAGGQETQYF.

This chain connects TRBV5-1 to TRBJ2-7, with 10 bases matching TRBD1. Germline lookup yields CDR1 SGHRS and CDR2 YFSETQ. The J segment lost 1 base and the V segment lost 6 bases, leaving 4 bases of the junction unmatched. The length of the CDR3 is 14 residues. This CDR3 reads CASTGTGVSYEQYF. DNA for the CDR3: TGCGCCAGCACAGGGACAGGGGTGTCCTACGAGCAGTACTTC.

CDR3 bases: TGTGCCAGCAGTTTAGTCGGATGGGGCGGCAATCAGCCCCAGCATTTT. Its translation: CASSLVGWGGNQPQHF. The chain joins TRBV27 to TRBJ1-5; maybe TRBD1 (5 bases). With 2 bases removed from V and 2 bases from J, the gap between germline ends came to 13 bases. The CDR3 is 16 residues long. Germline V gives CDR1 MNHEY, CDR2 SMNVEV (reference sequence).

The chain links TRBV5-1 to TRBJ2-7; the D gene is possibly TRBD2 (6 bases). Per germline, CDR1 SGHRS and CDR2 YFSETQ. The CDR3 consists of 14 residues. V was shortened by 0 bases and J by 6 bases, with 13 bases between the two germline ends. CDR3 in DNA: TGCGCCAGCAGCTTGGGGAGGGGAGTGAGCGAGCAGTACTTC. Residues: CASSLGRGVSEQYF. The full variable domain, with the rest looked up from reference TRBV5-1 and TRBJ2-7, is KAGVTQTPRYLIKTRGQQVTLSCSPISGHRSVSWYQQTPGQGLQFLFEYFSETQRNKGNFPGRFSGRQFSNSRSEMNVSTLELGDSALYLCASSLGRGVSEQYFGPGTRLTVT.